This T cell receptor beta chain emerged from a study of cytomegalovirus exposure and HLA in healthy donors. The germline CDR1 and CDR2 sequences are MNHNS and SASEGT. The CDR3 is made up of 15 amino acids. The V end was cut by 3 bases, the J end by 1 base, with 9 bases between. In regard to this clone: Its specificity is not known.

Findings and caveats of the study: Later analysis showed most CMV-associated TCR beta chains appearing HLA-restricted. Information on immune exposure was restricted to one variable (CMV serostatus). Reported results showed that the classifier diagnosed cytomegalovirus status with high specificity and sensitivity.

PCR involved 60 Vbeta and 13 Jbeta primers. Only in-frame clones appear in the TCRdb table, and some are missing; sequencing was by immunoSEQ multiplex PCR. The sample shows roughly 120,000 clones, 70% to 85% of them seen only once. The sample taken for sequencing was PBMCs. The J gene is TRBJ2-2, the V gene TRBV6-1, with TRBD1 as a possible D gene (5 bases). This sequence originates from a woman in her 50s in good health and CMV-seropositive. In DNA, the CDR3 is TGTGCCAGCAGTGAGCGTACAGGGAACACCGGGGAGCTGTTTTTT. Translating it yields CASSERTGNTGELFF.